These T cell receptor beta chains were read from a single sample in a study of shared clonotypes between healthy human individuals. Assay: immunoSEQ multiplex PCR; the TCRdb copy retains only in-frame clones and omits some. Of 2 million to 2.5 million clones listed, 85% to 95% are singletons. The material sequenced was naive CD4+ T cells from PBMCs. The source of these receptors is a man between 18 and 29 years old in good health. Some clones in this sample may be carry-over from other donors' samples. The CDR3 runs from the conserved cysteine through the conserved F or W. Fields, in order: J gene, clone size, D gene, V gene, CDR3 length, CDR3 DNA, CDR3 protein. D genes are given only for firm matches. Only part of the rows carry a size: once, few, many, or a class if the clone is expanded.

j_gene: TRBJ2-1; abundance: -; d_gene: TRBD2; v_gene: TRBV4-2; len: 19; CDR3nt: TGTGCCAGCAGCCAAGATGCGGGGAATAGCGGGCTCATCTACAATGAGCAGTTCTTC; CDR3aa: CASSQDAGNSGLIYNEQFF
j_gene: TRBJ2-2; abundance: -; d_gene: -; v_gene: TRBV21-1; len: 22; CDR3nt: TGTGCCAGCAGCAAAACACGCGGGTTTTTCGAGACGGGACAGAGGAACACCGGGGAGCTGTTTTTT; CDR3aa: CASSKTRGFFETGQRNTGELFF
j_gene: TRBJ2-2; abundance: -; d_gene: -; v_gene: TRBV5-4; len: 15; CDR3nt: TGTGCCAGCAGCCGAGTCGAGATAAACACCGGGGAGCTGTTTTTT; CDR3aa: CASSRVEINTGELFF
j_gene: TRBJ2-7; abundance: -; d_gene: TRBD2; v_gene: TRBV6-1; len: 14; CDR3nt: TGTGCCAGCAGGAGACTAGCGGGAGACCCCGAGCAGTACTTC; CDR3aa: CASRRLAGDPEQYF
j_gene: TRBJ2-2; abundance: -; d_gene: TRBD1; v_gene: TRBV30; len: 15; CDR3nt: TGTGCCTGGAGGCCGTGGGACAGGGGGGTCGGGGAGCTGTTTTTT; CDR3aa: CAWRPWDRGVGELFF
j_gene: TRBJ2-3; abundance: -; d_gene: TRBD2; v_gene: TRBV28; len: 14; CDR3nt: TGTGCCAGCAGTTTCTTAGCGGGAGTAGATACGCAGTATTTT; CDR3aa: CASSFLAGVDTQYF
j_gene: TRBJ1-3; abundance: -; d_gene: TRBD1; v_gene: TRBV18; len: 16; CDR3nt: TGTGCCAGCTCTCTCCTTGGGGACAGTAAAGGAAACACCATATATTTT; CDR3aa: CASSLLGDSKGNTIYF
j_gene: TRBJ2-1; abundance: -; d_gene: -; v_gene: TRBV5-1; len: 17; CDR3nt: TGCGCCAGCAGCTTGACTAGCCGAACAAGCTCCTACAATGAGCAGTTCTTC; CDR3aa: CASSLTSRTSSYNEQFF
j_gene: TRBJ2-3; abundance: -; d_gene: TRBD2; v_gene: TRBV11-1; len: 15; CDR3nt: TGTGCCAGCAGCTTAGCATCGGGGGGAGTAGATACGCAGTATTTT; CDR3aa: CASSLASGGVDTQYF
j_gene: TRBJ2-1; abundance: once; d_gene: -; v_gene: TRBV10-3; len: 14; CDR3nt: TGTGCCATCAGTGAGGCTAGCGCCCGGGGTGAGCAGTTCTTC; CDR3aa: CAISEASARGEQFF
j_gene: TRBJ2-3; abundance: -; d_gene: -; v_gene: TRBV18; len: 13; CDR3nt: TGTGCCAGCTCACGTGGGCCCACAGATACGCAGTATTTT; CDR3aa: CASSRGPTDTQYF
j_gene: TRBJ1-1; abundance: -; d_gene: -; v_gene: TRBV5-5; len: 16; CDR3nt: TGTGCCAGCAGCTTTAGAGGGGATCCTATGAACACTGAAGCTTTCTTT; CDR3aa: CASSFRGDPMNTEAFF
j_gene: TRBJ2-5; abundance: once; d_gene: -; v_gene: TRBV21-1; len: 11; CDR3nt: TGTGCCAGCAGCAAAGGGGAGACCCAGTACTTC; CDR3aa: CASSKGETQYF
j_gene: TRBJ1-4; abundance: -; d_gene: -; v_gene: TRBV23-1; len: 15; CDR3nt: TGCGCCAGCAGTCAAACCCAGGGATTGAGAGAAAAACTGTTTTTT; CDR3aa: CASSQTQGLREKLFF
j_gene: TRBJ2-2; abundance: -; d_gene: -; v_gene: TRBV6-5; len: 15; CDR3nt: TGTGCCAGCAGTTACTCGGGGGTGAACACCGGGGAGCTGTTTTTT; CDR3aa: CASSYSGVNTGELFF
j_gene: TRBJ2-3; abundance: -; d_gene: -; v_gene: TRBV10-3; len: 13; CDR3nt: TGTGCCATCAGTGAGGCGAGCCCAGATACGCAGTATTTT; CDR3aa: CAISEASPDTQYF
j_gene: TRBJ1-1; abundance: -; d_gene: -; v_gene: TRBV21-1; len: 15; CDR3nt: TGTGCCAGCAGCCCCCGGACAGGGATAGGCACTGAAGCTTTCTTT; CDR3aa: CASSPRTGIGTEAFF
j_gene: TRBJ2-5; abundance: -; d_gene: TRBD2; v_gene: TRBV19; len: 15; CDR3nt: TGTGCCACCAAGGACCCAGCGGGAGGGAAAGAGACCCAGTACTTC; CDR3aa: CATKDPAGGKETQYF
j_gene: TRBJ2-1; abundance: -; d_gene: TRBD2; v_gene: TRBV7-3; len: 16; CDR3nt: TGTGCCAGCAGCTTATCCAGCGGGAGCTCCTACAATGAGCAGTTCTTC; CDR3aa: CASSLSSGSSYNEQFF
j_gene: TRBJ2-7; abundance: -; d_gene: TRBD1; v_gene: TRBV7-2; len: 14; CDR3nt: TGTGCCAGCAGCTTGACAGGGGATCCCTACGAGCAGTACTTC; CDR3aa: CASSLTGDPYEQYF
j_gene: TRBJ2-3; abundance: -; d_gene: -; v_gene: TRBV7-3; len: 17; CDR3nt: TGTGCCAGCAGCTTAAAGGGGGGTGTAAGAGGCACAGATACGCAGTATTTT; CDR3aa: CASSLKGGVRGTDTQYF
j_gene: TRBJ2-7; abundance: -; d_gene: TRBD1; v_gene: TRBV10-3; len: 14; CDR3nt: TGTGCCATCAGTGAGGACAGGGGAGGAGACGAGCAGTACTTC; CDR3aa: CAISEDRGGDEQYF
j_gene: TRBJ2-2; abundance: -; d_gene: -; v_gene: TRBV4-3; len: 13; CDR3nt: TGCGCCAGCAGCCCAAAAGGAGCGGGGGAGCTGTTTTTT; CDR3aa: CASSPKGAGELFF
j_gene: TRBJ2-1; abundance: -; d_gene: -; v_gene: TRBV18; len: 16; CDR3nt: TGTGCCAGCTCACCGAGTTGGGGTACCTCCTACAATGAGCAGTTCTTC; CDR3aa: CASSPSWGTSYNEQFF
j_gene: TRBJ1-1; abundance: -; d_gene: -; v_gene: TRBV6-4; len: 15; CDR3nt: TGTGCCAGCAGGCACAAAACAGCCTTGAACACTGAAGCTTTCTTT; CDR3aa: CASRHKTALNTEAFF
j_gene: TRBJ2-3; abundance: -; d_gene: TRBD1; v_gene: TRBV19; len: 15; CDR3nt: TGTGCCAGTAGACCCAGGACAGGGTCCACAGATACGCAGTATTTT; CDR3aa: CASRPRTGSTDTQYF
j_gene: TRBJ2-7; abundance: -; d_gene: -; v_gene: TRBV9; len: 14; CDR3nt: TGTGCCAGCAGCGTAGTAGCGGCTTCCTACGAGCAGTACTTC; CDR3aa: CASSVVAASYEQYF
j_gene: TRBJ2-3; abundance: -; d_gene: -; v_gene: TRBV5-5; len: 14; CDR3nt: TGTGCCAGCTTGCGAGCAGGGTACACAGATACGCAGTATTTT; CDR3aa: CASLRAGYTDTQYF
j_gene: TRBJ1-1; abundance: once; d_gene: -; v_gene: TRBV7-9; len: 12; CDR3nt: TGTGCCAGCAGGTTCTTGGACACTGAAGCTTTCTTT; CDR3aa: CASRFLDTEAFF
j_gene: TRBJ1-6; abundance: -; d_gene: TRBD1; v_gene: TRBV27; len: 13; CDR3nt: TGTGCCTCCCAGGGGGCTCGGAATTCACCCCTCCACTTT; CDR3aa: CASQGARNSPLHF
j_gene: TRBJ2-7; abundance: -; d_gene: TRBD2; v_gene: TRBV7-2; len: 15; CDR3nt: TGTGCCAGCAGCTTAGGACTAGCGGGCACCTACGAGCAGTACTTC; CDR3aa: CASSLGLAGTYEQYF
j_gene: TRBJ1-4; abundance: -; d_gene: -; v_gene: TRBV27; len: 15; CDR3nt: TGTGCCAGCAACACTCAAAGGGCCGGGGGAGGAAAACTGTTTTTT; CDR3aa: CASNTQRAGGGKLFF
j_gene: TRBJ1-5; abundance: -; d_gene: -; v_gene: TRBV5-6; len: 15; CDR3nt: TGTGCCAGCAGCTTGGTTGGGGGGGGCGATCAGCCCCAGCATTTT; CDR3aa: CASSLVGGGDQPQHF
j_gene: TRBJ1-1; abundance: -; d_gene: TRBD1; v_gene: TRBV7-3; len: 15; CDR3nt: TGTGCCAGCAGCAAGGACTCAACAGGGGTCACTGAAGCTTTCTTT; CDR3aa: CASSKDSTGVTEAFF
j_gene: TRBJ2-1; abundance: -; d_gene: -; v_gene: TRBV4-1; len: 17; CDR3nt: TGCGCCAGCAGCCAAGATCACGAAAGGAGCTCCTACAATGAGCAGTTCTTC; CDR3aa: CASSQDHERSSYNEQFF
j_gene: TRBJ2-1; abundance: -; d_gene: -; v_gene: TRBV4-2; len: 15; CDR3nt: TGTGCCAGCAGCCAAGATGTTCAAGCATACAATGAGCAGTTCTTC; CDR3aa: CASSQDVQAYNEQFF
j_gene: TRBJ2-1; abundance: -; d_gene: TRBD2; v_gene: TRBV29-1; len: 13; CDR3nt: TGCAGGGCGGGGGGACTTTCTTACAATGAGCAGTTCTTC; CDR3aa: CRAGGLSYNEQFF
j_gene: TRBJ2-7; abundance: once; d_gene: -; v_gene: TRBV7-3; len: 13; CDR3nt: TGTGCCAGCAGCTTAGGCCGATACTACGAGCAGTACTTC; CDR3aa: CASSLGRYYEQYF
j_gene: TRBJ2-3; abundance: -; d_gene: TRBD2; v_gene: TRBV5-1; len: 16; CDR3nt: TGCGCCAGCAGCTTGGGTGCGGGAGACCGCACAGATACGCAGTATTTT; CDR3aa: CASSLGAGDRTDTQYF
j_gene: TRBJ1-5; abundance: -; d_gene: -; v_gene: TRBV5-1; len: 13; CDR3nt: TGCGCCAGCAGCAGTGACCCTGAGCAGCCCCAGCATTTT; CDR3aa: CASSSDPEQPQHF
j_gene: TRBJ1-1; abundance: -; d_gene: -; v_gene: TRBV28; len: 14; CDR3nt: TGTGCCAGCAGTTTACTCGGCGGCAACACTGAAGCTTTCTTT; CDR3aa: CASSLLGGNTEAFF
j_gene: TRBJ1-1; abundance: -; d_gene: -; v_gene: TRBV18; len: 14; CDR3nt: TGTGCCAGCTCACCACTAATTAGGGACACTGAAGCTTTCTTT; CDR3aa: CASSPLIRDTEAFF
j_gene: TRBJ2-2; abundance: -; d_gene: -; v_gene: TRBV7-7; len: 14; CDR3nt: TGTGCCACCCGGGGGCAGCTGAACACCGGGGAGCTGTTTTTT; CDR3aa: CATRGQLNTGELFF
j_gene: TRBJ1-4; abundance: -; d_gene: -; v_gene: TRBV5-4; len: 16; CDR3nt: TGTGCCAGCAGCTTGGATACCCCAGCAACTAATGAAAAACTGTTTTTT; CDR3aa: CASSLDTPATNEKLFF
j_gene: TRBJ1-5; abundance: -; d_gene: -; v_gene: TRBV19; len: 13; CDR3nt: TGTGCCAGTAGCCTAGACCAGGGGAGGCCCCAGCATTTT; CDR3aa: CASSLDQGRPQHF
j_gene: TRBJ1-1; abundance: -; d_gene: -; v_gene: TRBV5-4; len: 14; CDR3nt: TGTGCCAGCAGCTCGGTACAGGGAGGCACTGAAGCTTTCTTT; CDR3aa: CASSSVQGGTEAFF
j_gene: TRBJ2-7; abundance: once; d_gene: -; v_gene: TRBV21-1; len: 17; CDR3nt: TGTGCCAGCAGCAAAGCGCTTTACAGGTTCGGGCGGTACGAGCAGTACTTC; CDR3aa: CASSKALYRFGRYEQYF
j_gene: TRBJ1-5; abundance: -; d_gene: -; v_gene: TRBV27; len: 15; CDR3nt: TGTGCCAGCAGTTTATTAGTTGGGGGCGGTCAGCCCCAGCATTTT; CDR3aa: CASSLLVGGGQPQHF
j_gene: TRBJ2-2; abundance: -; d_gene: -; v_gene: TRBV5-1; len: 15; CDR3nt: TGCGCCAGCAGCTTGGCCGGGGTCAACACCGGGGAGCTGTTTTTT; CDR3aa: CASSLAGVNTGELFF
j_gene: TRBJ1-2; abundance: -; d_gene: -; v_gene: TRBV2; len: 12; CDR3nt: TGTGCCAGCAGGGGAGACTCGGGTGGCTACACCTTC; CDR3aa: CASRGDSGGYTF
j_gene: TRBJ2-1; abundance: -; d_gene: TRBD2; v_gene: TRBV7-8; len: 14; CDR3nt: TGTGCCAGCAGCTTACGGACTAGCAGTTATGAGCAGTTCTTC; CDR3aa: CASSLRTSSYEQFF
j_gene: TRBJ2-3; abundance: -; d_gene: TRBD2; v_gene: TRBV19; len: 15; CDR3nt: TGTGCCAGTAGTTCACTAGCGCTTAGCACAGATACGCAGTATTTT; CDR3aa: CASSSLALSTDTQYF
j_gene: TRBJ1-5; abundance: once; d_gene: TRBD1; v_gene: TRBV6-1; len: 14; CDR3nt: TGTGCCAGCAGTGACCAACAGGGGGTACAGCCCCAGCATTTT; CDR3aa: CASSDQQGVQPQHF
j_gene: TRBJ2-7; abundance: once; d_gene: -; v_gene: TRBV18; len: 15; CDR3nt: TGTGCCAGCTCACCATTTGGCCGTTATGGGGGCGAGCAGTACTTC; CDR3aa: CASSPFGRYGGEQYF